This TCR beta chain was profiled in a study of CXCR3-negative and CXCR3-positive naive CD8 T cells. 5' RACE with UMI labels generated the TRB cDNA libraries. TCRdb reprocessed the 5' RACE reads, keeping one entry per CDR3 protein, no DNA. The sample table includes 65,000 to 75,000 distinct CDR3 sequences. The CDR3 spans 18 residues. This clonotype was sampled from a human donor in good health. Some clones in this sample may be carry-over from other donors' samples. This rearrangement joins TRBV12-3 or TRBV12-4 to TRBJ2-1; absent DNA, TCRdb's TRBD1 call cannot be checked. Sequenced material: naive CXCR3- CD8+ T cells from blood. Regarding subset: CD45RO-CCR7+CD27+CD95- naive CD8+ T cells lacking CXCR3 (TNR3-). CDR3 region: CASSLAWDRGRGSNEQFF.